The clone carrying this T cell receptor (beta chain) was found a few times. As yet, its antigen is unknown. Quantitative molecular-barcoded 5'-RACE generated the TCR beta libraries. MiXCR, run by TCRdb on the 5' RACE reads, gives a single entry per CDR3 protein. Counted here are 350,000 to 550,000 distinct CDR3 sequences, approximately 26% occurring once; the ten biggest clones make up roughly 0.9%. The sample is drawn from a study of CD8 T cells in ankylosing spondylitis. Study-wide results and caveats: Disease-linked clones bore a CD8+ phenotype and were relatively rare in peripheral blood. What seemed typical of ankylosing spondylitis blood was a TCR beta motif built from fewer than ten highly homologous variants.

The CDR3 covers 16 residues. Germline CDR1 is MDHEN and CDR2 is SYDVKM. V dropped 4 bases and J dropped 4 bases, with 17 bases sitting between them. The TCR was taken from a male donor with ankylosing spondylitis. Sequenced material: blood, either unsorted or a sorted T cell fraction (not recorded which). The chain employs TRBV28 and TRBJ1-5; a possible D gene is TRBD1 (6 bases). CDR3 sequence: CASSSSSGGFNQPQHF. CDR3 nucleotides: TGTGCCAGCAGTTCCTCGAGTGGGGGCTTTAATCAGCCCCAGCATTTT. Full variable domain (outside the CDR3, taken from reference TRBV28 and TRBJ1-5): DVKVTQSSRYLVKRTGEKVFLECVQDMDHENMFWYRQDPGLGLRLIYFSYDVKMKEKGDIPEGYSVSREKKERFSLILESASTNQTSMYLCASSSSSGGFNQPQHFGDGTRLSIL.